These 19 T cell receptor beta chains came from one sample sequenced in a study of T cell repertoires in cytomegalovirus infection. MiXCR was run by TCRdb on the reads, yielding one entry per CDR3 protein. This table has under 850,000 distinct CDR3 sequences, about a third appearing once. Material for sequencing was PBMCs. All receptors come from a human donor in good health (CMV status not recorded). Some clones in this sample may be carry-over from other donors' samples.

The J gene is TRBJ1-1, the V gene TRBV23-1; a weak D match, TRBD1 (5 bases). TRBV23-1 counts as an open reading frame of uncertain function. The CDR3 totals 16 residues. The V and J ends lost 4 bases and 7 bases respectively, with 22 bases between them. The CDR3 coding sequence is TGCGCCAGCAGTCTTCGTCTGGGGCTCGCGCAGAGTGAAGCTTTCTTT. Protein sequence: CASSLRLGLAQSEAFF.

CDR3 protein: CASSPRAVRNQPQHF. The DNA for the CDR3 is TGTGCCAGCAGTCCCAGAGCAGTTCGAAATCAGCCCCAGCATTTT. The J gene is TRBJ1-5, the V gene TRBV2; no clear D gene. This CDR3 has 15 amino acids. Germline V gives CDR1 SNHLY, CDR2 FYNNEI. V was clipped by 5 bases and J by 4 bases, with 15 bases between them.

This clonotype was counted a few times. The chain combines TRBV7-9 with TRBJ1-5, with TRBD1 identical over 7 bases. Losses at the gene ends were 5 bases for V and 1 base for J; bases not matched to a gene: 8. Germline V CDR1 and CDR2: SEHNR, FQNEAQ (reference sequence). The CDR3 runs to 16 residues. The CDR3 protein is CASSSDRGQSNQPQHF. The CDR3 DNA reads TGTGCCAGCAGCAGTGACCGGGGACAGAGCAATCAGCCCCAGCATTTT.

This chain joins TRBV6-6 and TRBJ1-5; D gene unclear. The CDR3 runs 11 residues. Germline assignment: CDR1 MNHNY and CDR2 SVGAGI (reference sequence). V was pared by 8 bases and J by 5 bases, with 7 bases between. The CDR3 bases are TGTGCCAGCTCTAAAGATCAGCCCCAGCATTTT. Translating it yields CASSKDQPQHF.

V usage is TRBV7-9 and J usage is TRBJ2-3, with D tentatively TRBD2 (6 bases). The CDR3 is 15 residues long. The ends were cut back, 1 base at V and 2 bases at J, with 10 bases in the middle. Germline V gene sequence: CDR1 SEHNR, CDR2 FQNEAQ (reference sequence). CDR3 bases: TGTGCCAGCAGCTTAGACGGGGGACCCACAGATACGCAGTATTTT. Translated, it gives CASSLDGGPTDTQYF.

As to this clonotype: The junction does not match germline at one end; this may be a read error. The CDR3 is CARRSLLAGEYEQFF. The CDR3 DNA sequence: TGTGCCCGCAGATCCTTACTAGCGGGAGAATACGAGCAGTTCTTC. The V call is TRBV27, the J call TRBJ2-1; 11 bases align to TRBD2. Looked up from germline, CDR1 is MNHEY and CDR2 is SMNVEV (reference sequence). The CDR3 runs 15 residues.

This clonotype was counted a few times. The chain employs TRBV11-3 and TRBJ2-2, with a possible D match to TRBD1 (6 bases). The CDR3 extends over 15 amino acids. Per the germline V gene, CDR1 is SGHNT and CDR2 is YENEEA. V was shortened by 4 bases and J by 0 bases, with 9 bases between the two germline ends. CDR3 DNA sequence: TGTGCCAGCAGCTATGGACAGACGAACACCGGGGAGCTGTTTTTT. Encoded protein: CASSYGQTNTGELFF.

This clonotype was picked up a small number of times. The chain couples TRBV7-9 to TRBJ2-1; D not resolved. The CDR3 loop spans 12 amino acids. Germline lookup yields CDR1 SEHNR and CDR2 FQNEAQ (reference sequence). V dropped 3 bases and J dropped 7 bases, with 7 bases sitting between them. DNA of the CDR3: TGTGCCAGCAGCTTCGCCGGGAATGAGCAGTTCTTC. Translating it yields CASSFAGNEQFF.

V gene TRBV12-5 combines with J gene TRBJ1-1; D not resolved. Germline V gene sequence: CDR1 LGHNT, CDR2 FRNRAP. The CDR3 has 15 amino acids. Trimming removed 5 bases at V and 11 bases at J, with 24 bases between. In DNA, the CDR3 is TGTGCTAGTGGTATCTCTCAGGAGGGAGGGTGGAAGGCTTTCTTT. This codes for CASGISQEGGWKAFF.

To note about this clonotype: No conserved phenylalanine or tryptophan is present at the end of the CDR3, so a read error is the likely explanation. The chain couples TRBV7-9 to TRBJ2-5, with D unresolved. From germline, CDR1 is SEHNR and CDR2 FQNEAQ (reference sequence). The CDR3 totals 13 residues. The CDR3 sequence: CDSRSPRQETQYC. The CDR3 nucleotides are TGTGACAGCAGGAGTCCGCGTCAAGAGACCCAGTACTGC.

This clonotype has more than one count but fewer than ten. The chain couples TRBV7-3 to TRBJ2-3; 7 bases are a match to TRBD1. CDR1 is SGHTA and CDR2 is FQGTGA in the germline V gene. The CDR3 extends over 13 amino acids. V lost 5 bases, J lost 6 bases, and 5 bases stayed unmatched. Here the CDR3 DNA reads TGTGCCAGCAGCCCACAGGGGCGGGATACGCAGTATTTT. This encodes CASSPQGRDTQYF.

CDR3 residues: CAISSSGTGVREIAEAFF. In DNA, the CDR3 is TGTGCCATCAGCTCCTCCGGGACAGGGGTTCGCGAGATCGCTGAAGCTTTCTTT. The chain couples TRBV10-3 to TRBJ1-1; 10 nucleotides align to TRBD1. Trimming removed 6 bases from V and 6 bases from J; junction bases left unmatched: 19. Looked up from germline, CDR1 is ENHRY and CDR2 is SYGVKD. This CDR3 is 18 amino acids long.

The rearrangement links TRBV7-9 to TRBJ2-7, with D unresolved. CDR1 and CDR2 (germline): SEHNR, FQNEAQ (reference sequence). The length of the CDR3 is 11 residues. V was clipped by 10 bases and J by 4 bases, with 11 bases between them. CDR3 nucleotide sequence: TGTGCCACTAGTTGGGAATACGAGCAGTACTTC. Its translation is CATSWEYEQYF.

This rearrangement joins TRBV20-1 to TRBJ1-5, with TRBD1 matching over 8 bases. The CDR3 extends over 14 amino acids. In germline, CDR1 is DFQATT, CDR2 SNEGSKA (reference sequence). V gave up 7 bases and J gave up 2 bases; unmatched junction bases: 7. Written as DNA, the CDR3 is TGCAGTGGGCGACAGGGGAATGGCAATCAGCCCCAGCATTTT. Its protein product is CSGRQGNGNQPQHF.

This clonotype was recorded a few times. The rearrangement joins TRBV19 to TRBJ2-1; tentatively, D is TRBD1 or TRBD2 (5 bases each). V lost 3 bases to trimming and J lost 7 bases, with 13 bases between them. This CDR3 spans 14 amino acids. The germline gives CDR1 LNHDA, CDR2 SQIVND (reference sequence). CDR3 sequence reads: CASSIRDLLNEQFF. The DNA of the CDR3 is TGTGCCAGTAGTATCCGGGACCTACTAAATGAGCAGTTCTTC.

This rearrangement joins TRBV29-1 to TRBJ1-1, with D possibly being TRBD1 (5 bases). The germline V and J ends were trimmed by 6 bases and 7 bases, with 21 bases remaining between them. CDR1 and CDR2 from the germline V gene are SQVTM and ANQGSEA. This CDR3 spans 14 amino acids. CDR3 coding DNA: TGCAGCGTGGGGGTGGGTTTCGCCTCGCGTGAAGCTTTCTTT. Translating it yields CSVGVGFASREAFF. Drawing the rest from reference TRBV29-1 and TRBJ1-1, the complete variable domain is SAVISQKPSRDICQRGTSLTIQCQVDSQVTMMFWYRQQPGQSLTLIATANQGSEATYESGFVIDKFPISRPNLTFSTLTVSNMSPEDSSIYLCSVGVGFASREAFFGQGTRLTVV.

The J gene is TRBJ1-5, the V gene TRBV20-1; 11 positions match TRBD1. The V gene's germline CDR1 is DFQATT and CDR2 SNEGSKA (reference sequence). J gave up 4 bases and V 5 bases, and 7 bases lay outside the gene matches. The CDR3 runs 15 residues. CDR3 loop: CSALDRGQRNQPQHF. The CDR3 DNA reads TGCAGTGCTTTGGACAGGGGGCAAAGGAATCAGCCCCAGCATTTT.

The chain has TRBV27 and TRBJ2-7; the D is unclear. V was clipped by 3 bases and J by 2 bases, with 11 bases between them. The CDR3 runs to 14 residues. Germline CDR1 MNHEY, CDR2 SMNVEV (reference sequence). The CDR3 sequence: CASSFADLTYEQYF. The CDR3 DNA is TGTGCCAGCAGTTTTGCGGATTTAACCTACGAGCAGTACTTC.

The rearrangement links TRBV19 to TRBJ2-1, with a tentative D call TRBD1 (5 bases). Trimming pared 2 bases from V and 1 base from J, leaving 12 bases between. Germline CDR1 reads LNHDA; CDR2 reads SQIVND (reference sequence). The CDR3 length is 16 residues. The CDR3 loop reads CASSILAGSSYNEQFF. DNA of the CDR3: TGTGCCAGTAGTATATTGGCAGGGTCGTCCTACAATGAGCAGTTCTTC.